The 32 T cell receptor beta chains presented below share a single source sample, sequenced in a study of control samples from healthy donors and cancer patients. Here immunoSEQ multiplex PCR was the method, and the copy in TCRdb shows in-frame clones only, minus some. The sample consists of approximately 90,000 clones, 85% to 95% of them appearing once. The material sequenced was blood. The receptor set was obtained from a woman aged 25-40 years in good health.

The chain carries TRBV19 and TRBJ1-2; the D is unclear. This CDR3 comprises 12 residues. Trimming left V 7 bases short and J 7 bases short, with 13 bases between. CDR1 LNHDA and CDR2 SQIVND come from the germline V gene (reference sequence). CDR3: CASTTKMGGYTF. CDR3 bases: TGTGCCAGTACTACTAAAATGGGTGGCTACACCTTC.

V usage is TRBV5-1 and J usage is TRBJ1-2; D might be TRBD1 (5 bases). The CDR3 totals 13 residues. CDR1 is SGHRS and CDR2 is YFSETQ in the germline V gene. Trimming stripped 0 bases from V and 4 bases from J, with 7 bases between. The CDR3 DNA reads TGCGCCAGCAGCTTGGGGGGCACCTATGGCTACACCTTC. Translation gives CASSLGGTYGYTF.

The chain employs TRBV4-1 and TRBJ2-5; TRBD1 aligns across 7 bases. With 4 bases clipped from V and 2 bases from J, the junction kept 7 bases outside the gene matches. The CDR3 spans 15 residues. Germline CDR1 MGHRA, CDR2 YSYEKL. The CDR3 DNA reads as TGCGCCAGCAGCCCTAGACAGGGATTACAAGAGACCCAGTACTTC. Translating it yields CASSPRQGLQETQYF.

The chain combines TRBV4-1 with TRBJ1-3; D remains unclear. CDR1 is MGHRA, CDR2 YSYEKL, per germline. The CDR3 covers 17 residues. V lost 2 bases to trimming and J lost 4 bases, with 18 bases between them. CDR3 sequence (DNA): TGCGCCAGCAGCCAAATCTCCCGAGTCCTTTTCGGAAACACCATATATTTT. Protein sequence: CASSQISRVLFGNTIYF.

The chain links TRBV7-2 to TRBJ2-3; TRBD2 aligns across 7 bases. Germline trimming cut 1 base from V and 6 bases from J; bases unmatched to any gene: 7. The CDR3 is 15 residues long. Germline V gene data show CDR1 as SGHTA and CDR2 as FQGNSA. The CDR3 protein is CASSLGGSSSDTQYF. CDR3 DNA sequence: TGTGCCAGCAGCTTAGGCGGGAGTTCATCCGATACGCAGTATTTT.

V gene TRBV5-1 combines with J gene TRBJ1-1; the D is unclear. V was clipped by 4 bases and J by 2 bases, with 3 bases between them. CDR3 size: 11 residues. Germline V gives CDR1 SGHRS, CDR2 YFSETQ. Written as DNA, the CDR3 is TGCGCCAGCAGCACAAACACTGAAGCTTTCTTT. It codes for CASSTNTEAFF.

This chain joins TRBV19 and TRBJ1-6, with D maybe TRBD1 (6 bases). V shed 6 bases and J shed 9 bases, with 21 bases lying between them. CDR3 size: 16 residues. The V gene's germline CDR1 is LNHDA and CDR2 SQIVND (reference sequence). CDR3 sequence reads: CASSRRQDPLGSPLHF. CDR3 nucleotide sequence: TGTGCCAGTAGCCGGAGACAGGACCCATTAGGTTCACCCCTCCACTTT.

The chain links TRBV5-8 to TRBJ2-5; no reliable D call. The germline V gene encodes CDR1 SGHTS and CDR2 YDEGEE. The CDR3 consists of 14 residues. Trimming cost V 4 bases and J 6 bases, with 16 bases left between them. The CDR3 loop reads CASSGSLSEKTQYF. DNA for the CDR3: TGTGCCAGCAGCGGCTCGCTATCTGAAAAGACCCAGTACTTC.

The chain joins TRBV5-4 to TRBJ1-2; D possibly corresponds to TRBD1 (5 bases). The germline V and J ends were trimmed by 4 bases and 1 base, with 11 bases remaining between them. The CDR3 has 14 residues. The germline CDR1 and CDR2 sequences are SGHNT and YYREEE (reference sequence). The CDR3 loop reads CASSEDTDNYGYTF. For the CDR3, the DNA is TGTGCCAGCAGCGAGGACACCGATAACTATGGCTACACCTTC. The full variable domain, its missing parts supplied by reference TRBV5-4 and TRBJ1-2, is ETGVTQSPTHLIKTRGQQVTLRCSSQSGHNTVSWYQQALGQGPQFIFQYYREEENGRGNFPPRFSGLQFPNYSSELNVNALELDDSALYLCASSEDTDNYGYTFGSGTRLTVV.

This chain connects TRBV4-2 to TRBJ1-2, with D unclear. V was cut by 8 bases and J by 3 bases, with 13 bases left in between. The CDR3 is 13 amino acids. Germline-derived CDR1 and CDR2 are LGHNA and YNFKEQ. CDR3 DNA: TGTGCCAGCCATTCTTTTGGGGACTATGGCTACACCTTC. Protein sequence: CASHSFGDYGYTF.

The chain combines TRBV28 with TRBJ1-6; D is ambiguous. With 6 bases removed from V and 9 bases from J, the gap between germline ends came to 18 bases. The CDR3 covers 15 residues. Germline V gene sequence: CDR1 MDHEN, CDR2 SYDVKM. The CDR3 loop is CASSPTILGISPLHF. The CDR3 DNA reads TGTGCCAGCAGCCCCACGATATTGGGGATTTCACCCCTCCACTTT. Filled out from reference TRBV28 and TRBJ1-6, the complete variable domain reads DVKVTQSSRYLVKRTGEKVFLECVQDMDHENMFWYRQDPGLGLRLIYFSYDVKMKEKGDIPEGYSVSREKKERFSLILESASTNQTSMYLCASSPTILGISPLHFGNGTRLTVT.

This clone has just one count. This rearrangement joins TRBV5-1 to TRBJ2-7, with 7 bases matching TRBD1. This CDR3 contains 13 residues. Germline V gene sequence: CDR1 SGHRS, CDR2 YFSETQ. V was pared by 7 bases and J by 0 bases, with 4 bases of the junction left unmatched. The CDR3: CASAGTDSYEQYF. The CDR3 region has the DNA TGCGCCAGCGCCGGGACAGACTCCTACGAGCAGTACTTC.

This chain joins TRBV19 and TRBJ1-5, with 10 bases identical to TRBD1. Per the germline V gene, CDR1 is LNHDA and CDR2 is SQIVND (reference sequence). The J segment lost 8 bases and the V segment lost 8 bases, leaving 12 bases of the junction unmatched. The CDR3 has 15 residues. The CDR3 is CASQQGTGATEPQHF. CDR3 nucleotides: TGTGCCAGTCAGCAAGGGACAGGGGCGACGGAGCCCCAGCATTTT.

V gene TRBV4-1 combines with J gene TRBJ1-5; 7 nucleotides match TRBD1. The trim removed 4 bases at V and 6 bases at J, leaving 3 bases unmatched. The CDR3 spans 13 residues. Germline V gene data show CDR1 as MGHRA and CDR2 as YSYEKL. This chain's CDR3 is CASSRTGVQPQHF. CDR3 nucleotides: TGCGCCAGCAGCCGAACAGGGGTTCAGCCCCAGCATTTT.

CDR3 in amino acids: CASSVGLSGQETQYF. As DNA, the CDR3 is TGTGCCAGCAGCGTAGGTCTCTCAGGGCAAGAGACCCAGTACTTC. The chain uses TRBV9 and TRBJ2-5; D possibly corresponds to TRBD1 (5 bases). CDR1 is SGDLS, CDR2 YYNGEE, per germline. The germline V and J ends were trimmed by 0 bases and 2 bases, with 11 bases remaining between them. The CDR3 loop spans 15 amino acids.

V usage is TRBV5-1 and J usage is TRBJ1-2; 9 bases agree with TRBD1. V dropped 0 bases and J dropped 9; count of bases not matched to a gene: 9. Germline values: CDR1 SGHRS, CDR2 YFSETQ. This CDR3 has 15 amino acids. Here the CDR3 DNA reads TGCGCCAGCAGCTTGGCCTACGGGGACAGGGAAAGCTACACCTTC. This codes for CASSLAYGDRESYTF.

In nucleotides, the CDR3 is TGTGCCAGTAGTAATACAGGTTCCACTCTGTTCTATGGCTACACCTTC. Its protein is CASSNTGSTLFYGYTF. The gene calls are TRBV19 and TRBJ1-2; TRBD1 might be the D (5 bases). Trimming cost V 4 bases and J 4 bases, with 19 bases left between them. The germline CDR1 and CDR2 sequences are LNHDA and SQIVND (reference sequence). The CDR3 covers 16 residues.

In this sample, this clone turned up once. This sequence joins TRBV3-1 (or the pseudogene TRBV3-2) and TRBJ1-2, with 8 bases lining up with TRBD1. The CDR3 covers 14 residues. The germline V gene encodes CDR1 LGHDT and CDR2 YNNKEL (reference sequence). J was trimmed by 8 bases and V by 6 bases; bases with no gene match: 11. CDR3 protein: CASRQQGGSGGYTF. The CDR3 bases are TGTGCCAGCAGACAACAGGGGGGCTCAGGCGGCTACACCTTC.

The rearrangement links TRBV5-1 to TRBJ2-1; tentatively, D is TRBD2 (6 bases). CDR3 size: 17 residues. CDR1 and CDR2 from the germline V gene are SGHRS and YFSETQ. V dropped 0 bases and J dropped 0 bases, with 13 bases sitting between them. CDR3 residues: CASSLASSGSSYNEQFF. CDR3 nucleotide sequence: TGCGCCAGCAGCTTGGCTAGTAGCGGCAGCTCCTACAATGAGCAGTTCTTC.

This chain joins TRBV27 and TRBJ1-5, with a tentative D call TRBD1 (5 bases). Germline lookup yields CDR1 MNHEY and CDR2 SMNVEV (reference sequence). This CDR3 has 15 amino acids. Trimming shortened V by 8 bases and J by 3 bases, and 17 bases separated the two germline ends. In nucleotides, the CDR3 is TGTGCCAGCGCCCGGGGGAGGGCATCCAATCAGCCCCAGCATTTT. It translates to CASARGRASNQPQHF.

This clone was detected only once. This chain joins TRBV3-1 (or the pseudogene TRBV3-2) and TRBJ1-1, with D hard to call. CDR1 and CDR2 from the germline V gene are LGHDT and YNNKEL (reference sequence). This CDR3 has 14 residues. The V and J ends lost 0 bases and 2 bases respectively, with 7 bases between them. The CDR3 DNA sequence: TGTGCCAGCAGCCAAGATCTTCTCAACACTGAAGCTTTCTTT. The encoded protein is CASSQDLLNTEAFF.

The CDR3 sequence: CASSPPGIGNTIYF. The CDR3 nucleotides read TGTGCCAGCAGTCCCCCCGGGATCGGAAACACCATATATTTT. The chain combines TRBV6-5 with TRBJ1-3; unclear D gene. CDR1 is MNHEY, CDR2 SVGAGI, per germline. The germline V and J ends were trimmed by 5 bases and 4 bases, with 12 bases remaining between them. CDR3 length equals 14 residues.

For the CDR3, the DNA is TGTGCCAGCAGTGAAGGACTAGCGGGAGTGTACGAGCAGTACTTC. This codes for CASSEGLAGVYEQYF. This chain connects TRBV6-1 to TRBJ2-7, with TRBD2 matching 12 bases. Trimming took 1 base from V and 4 from J; bases not matched to a gene: 2. The CDR3 runs to 15 residues. Germline-derived CDR1 and CDR2 are MNHNS and SASEGT.

This clone was seen only a few times. The chain recombines TRBV2 with TRBJ2-5; 13 bases match TRBD2. V shed 4 bases and J 5 bases; nucleotides not matched to a gene: 4. Germline V lookup: CDR1 SNHLY, CDR2 FYNNEI. The CDR3 length is 15 residues. The chain's CDR3 is CASSGLAGGGETQYF. CDR3 DNA sequence: TGTGCCAGCAGTGGACTAGCGGGGGGCGGGGAGACCCAGTACTTC.

This sequence joins TRBV4-1 and TRBJ2-7; 7 bases are a match to TRBD1. This CDR3 comprises 15 residues. Germline trimming cut 2 bases from V and 3 bases from J; bases unmatched to any gene: 7. Looked up from germline, CDR1 is MGHRA and CDR2 is YSYEKL. The DNA for the CDR3 is TGCGCCAGCAGCCAAATCGGACAGGAGATCTACGAGCAGTACTTC. This codes for CASSQIGQEIYEQYF.

The chain's CDR3 is CASSVVSGASYNEQFF. CDR3 coding DNA: TGTGCCAGCAGCGTAGTATCGGGGGCCTCCTACAATGAGCAGTTCTTC. This chain connects TRBV9 to TRBJ2-1; the D call may be TRBD1 or TRBD2 (6 bases each). Trimming cost V 0 bases and J 0 bases, with 10 bases left between them. The CDR3 extends over 16 amino acids. The V gene's germline CDR1 is SGDLS and CDR2 YYNGEE.

The chain joins TRBV10-3 to TRBJ2-2; weak D call: TRBD1 (5 bases). CDR1 ENHRY and CDR2 SYGVKD come from the germline V gene. Trimming removed 4 bases at V and 0 bases at J, with 12 bases between. The length of the CDR3 is 16 residues. CDR3 sequence reads: CAISVQQGSNTGELFF. The CDR3 DNA reads as TGTGCCATCAGTGTCCAGCAGGGTTCGAACACCGGGGAGCTGTTTTTT.

The rearrangement uses TRBV2 and TRBJ1-4; D call uncertain. From germline, CDR1 is SNHLY and CDR2 FYNNEI. Trimming pared 4 bases from V and 8 bases from J, leaving 11 bases between. The CDR3 is 13 residues long. The CDR3 coding sequence is TGTGCCAGCAGTGGAGTGCAGTGGGAAAAACTGTTTTTT. Translated, it gives CASSGVQWEKLFF.

The V and J genes are TRBV6-5 and TRBJ2-1; no reliable D call. CDR1 MNHEY and CDR2 SVGAGI come from the germline V gene. The CDR3 loop spans 15 amino acids. Trimming stripped 2 bases from V and 0 bases from J, with 8 bases between. CDR3 in DNA: TGTGCCAGCAGTTACGGCAGTGGCTCCTACAATGAGCAGTTCTTC. It yields the protein CASSYGSGSYNEQFF.

The chain's CDR3 is CASSVVSGGTGELFF. The DNA for the CDR3 is TGTGCCAGCAGCGTAGTAAGCGGGGGGACCGGGGAGCTGTTTTTT. The V call is TRBV9, the J call TRBJ2-2, with 9 bases lining up with TRBD2. J lost 5 bases, V lost 0 bases, and 2 bases had no gene match. Germline-derived CDR1 and CDR2 are SGDLS and YYNGEE. This CDR3 is built from 15 residues.

The gene calls are TRBV6-5 and TRBJ2-1; possibly TRBD1 for D (6 bases). The V and J ends lost 6 bases and 4 bases respectively, with 16 bases between them. Germline V gene lookup returns CDR1 MNHEY and CDR2 SVGAGI. The CDR3 has 15 residues. The CDR3 nucleotides read TGTGCCAGCAGCCTTGCCACAGGGACATACAATGAGCAGTTCTTC. It yields the protein CASSLATGTYNEQFF.

In DNA form, the CDR3 reads TGTGCCAGCAGTCCCCCGACAGGGGGCGGCGATAATTCACCCCTCCACTTT. It is translated as CASSPPTGGGDNSPLHF. The chain employs TRBV28 and TRBJ1-6; 10 nucleotides agree with TRBD1. V lost 5 bases, J lost 5 bases, and 9 bases stayed unmatched. The CDR3 loop spans 17 amino acids. Germline lookup yields CDR1 MDHEN and CDR2 SYDVKM. Supplemented by reference TRBV28 and TRBJ1-6, the full variable domain reads DVKVTQSSRYLVKRTGEKVFLECVQDMDHENMFWYRQDPGLGLRLIYFSYDVKMKEKGDIPEGYSVSREKKERFSLILESASTNQTSMYLCASSPPTGGGDNSPLHFGNGTRLTVT.